Listed below are T cell receptor beta chains from one sample, sequenced in a study of blood T cell repertoires in COVID-19. Assay: immunoSEQ multiplex PCR; the TCRdb copy retains only in-frame clones and omits some. This repertoire shows 85,000 or so clones, about nine tenths found once; its top ten account for about 26%. Material for sequencing was peripheral blood. These receptors all stem from a man between 45 and 60 years old with active or convalescent COVID-19. CDR3s include the opening cysteine and the closing phenylalanine or tryptophan. A D gene is named only where the DNA matches it firmly. For some rows the clone size is stated as once, few or many, or as a class when expanded; others skip it.

few	-	TRBJ1-2	TRBV4-1	TGCGCCAGCAGCCAAGGTGGCATCTCAAACTATGGCTACACCTTC	CASSQGGISNYGYTF
-	-	TRBJ2-3	TRBV2	TGTGCCAGCGGGGGGGCCAGGGGCAACACAGATACGCAGTATTTT	CASGGARGNTDTQYF
-	TRBD1	TRBJ1-1	TRBV4-2	TGTGCCAGCAGCCAAGGGACAGGGGGCCGAGGAGCTTTCTTT	CASSQGTGGRGAFF
-	-	TRBJ1-1	TRBV29-1	TGCAGCGACCTAACCTTGAACACTGAAGCTTTCTTT	CSDLTLNTEAFF
-	-	TRBJ2-1	TRBV27	TGTGCCAGCAGCATTCGACAGACCTACAATGAGCAGTTCTTC	CASSIRQTYNEQFF
-	TRBD1	TRBJ2-1	TRBV5-1	TGCGCCAGCAGCCCTCTTCAGACTGGACAGGGTTTTTACAATGAGCAGTTCTTC	CASSPLQTGQGFYNEQFF
-	-	TRBJ2-6	TRBV28	TGTGCCAGCACCATAGACAAGCCCACATCCTCTGGGGCCAACGTCCTGACTTTC	CASTIDKPTSSGANVLTF
-	-	TRBJ2-6	TRBV29-1	TGCAGCGTTGGTAGGACAGCATCTGGGGCCAACGTCCTGACTTTC	CSVGRTASGANVLTF
once	-	TRBJ1-2	TRBV5-6	TGTGCCAGCAGTGGGGGGTTAAACTATGGCTACACCTTC	CASSGGLNYGYTF
-	TRBD1	TRBJ1-2	TRBV29-1	TGCAGCGTCCGGACTCGACCGGGACAGCTAGCTCCGGCTTATGGCTACACCTTC	CSVRTRPGQLAPAYGYTF
few	TRBD1	TRBJ2-7	TRBV5-4	TGTGCCAGCAGCCGACCGAATTCCGGGACAGGGATAAACGAGCAGTACTTC	CASSRPNSGTGINEQYF
-	TRBD2	TRBJ2-7	TRBV5-4	TGTGCCAGCAGCTCTAGCGGAACCTACGAGCAGTACTTC	CASSSSGTYEQYF
-	-	TRBJ1-1	TRBV3-1/TRBV3-2	TGTGCCAGCAGTTACAAACAGGGTTACACTGAAGCTTTCTTT	CASSYKQGYTEAFF
-	-	TRBJ2-5	TRBV12-5	TGTGCTAGTGGTTTGCAGGGATCGGGGACCCAGTACTTC	CASGLQGSGTQYF
-	-	TRBJ2-7	TRBV21-1	TGTGCCAGCAGCACGTCCCCGACAGGGACCTACGAGCAGTACTTC	CASSTSPTGTYEQYF
-	-	TRBJ2-1	TRBV27	TGTGCCAGCCCTCAACCGGCCACGGAGGCCTACAATGAGCAGTTCTTC	CASPQPATEAYNEQFF